This T cell receptor beta chain was captured in a study of beta chain features in type 1 diabetes. Study-wide findings and caveats: Patients with type 1 diabetes carried fewer insertions and had more deletions at their VDJ junctions. Moderately but significantly shorter TCRB CDR3s were found in Type 1 diabetes patients in all four CD4+ subsets. A greater similarity of naive, central memory and Treg TCRB repertoires was seen among patients than among healthy donors.

Expressed TCRB transcripts were sequenced, since all the RNA that had been isolated was reverse transcribed. TCRdb's copy holds only in-frame clones and misses some; the assay was immunoSEQ multiplex PCR. The repertoire holds about 120,000 clones, with about 16% as singletons. This clone was found a few times. Its antigen remains unknown. CDR1 is SGHRS and CDR2 is YFSETQ in the germline V gene. Between the trimmed V and J ends, which lost 4 bases and 3 bases, there was a span of 11 bases. The CDR3 extends over 13 amino acids. The specimen was central memory CD4+ T cells from blood. This chain uses TRBV5-1 with TRBJ2-7; D not resolved. The TCR originated in a man aged 30-40 years with type 1 diabetes. The CDR3 loop is CASSVVSNYEQYF. CDR3 sequence (DNA): TGCGCCAGCAGCGTCGTTTCGAACTACGAGCAGTACTTC.